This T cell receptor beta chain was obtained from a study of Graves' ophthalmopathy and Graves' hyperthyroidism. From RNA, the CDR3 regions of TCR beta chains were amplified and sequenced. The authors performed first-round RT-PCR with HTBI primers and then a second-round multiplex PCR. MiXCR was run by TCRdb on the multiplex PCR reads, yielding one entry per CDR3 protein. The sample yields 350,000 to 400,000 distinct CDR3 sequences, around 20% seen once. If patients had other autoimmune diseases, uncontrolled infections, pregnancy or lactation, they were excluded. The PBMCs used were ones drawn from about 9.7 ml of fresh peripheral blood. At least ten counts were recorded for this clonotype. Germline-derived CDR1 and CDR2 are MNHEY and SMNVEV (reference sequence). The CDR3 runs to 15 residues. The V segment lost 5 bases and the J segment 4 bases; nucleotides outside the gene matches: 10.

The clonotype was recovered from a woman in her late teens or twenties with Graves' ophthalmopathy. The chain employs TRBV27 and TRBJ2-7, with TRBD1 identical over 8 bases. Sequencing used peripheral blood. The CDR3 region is CASSSTGTGVYEQYF. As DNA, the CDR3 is TGTGCCAGCAGTAGCACCGGGACAGGAGTGTACGAGCAGTACTTC.